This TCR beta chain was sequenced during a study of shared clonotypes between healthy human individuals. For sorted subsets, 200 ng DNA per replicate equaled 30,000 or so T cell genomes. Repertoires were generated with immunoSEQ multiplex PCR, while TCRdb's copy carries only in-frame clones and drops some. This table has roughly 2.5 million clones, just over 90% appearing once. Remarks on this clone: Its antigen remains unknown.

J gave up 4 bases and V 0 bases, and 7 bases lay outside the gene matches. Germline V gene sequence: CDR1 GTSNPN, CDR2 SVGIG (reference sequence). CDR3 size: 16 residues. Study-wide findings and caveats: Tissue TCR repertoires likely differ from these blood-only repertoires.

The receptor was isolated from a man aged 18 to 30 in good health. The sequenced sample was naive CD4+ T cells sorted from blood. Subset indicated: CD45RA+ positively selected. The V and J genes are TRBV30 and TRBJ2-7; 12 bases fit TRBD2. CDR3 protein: CAWSVLGLAGRYEQYF. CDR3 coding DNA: TGTGCCTGGAGTGTACTAGGACTAGCGGGAAGATACGAGCAGTACTTC. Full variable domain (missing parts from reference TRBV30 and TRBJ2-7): SQTIHQWPATLVQPVGSPLSLECTVEGTSNPNLYWYRQAAGRGLQLLFYSVGIGQISSEVPQNLSASRPQDRQFILSSKKLLLSDSGFYLCAWSVLGLAGRYEQYFGPGTRLTVT.